What follows are 28 T cell receptor beta chains derived from one specimen sequenced in a study of blood T cell repertoires in COVID-19. This table comes from immunoSEQ multiplex PCR, and its TCRdb copy is limited to in-frame clones, with some not included. There are roughly 440,000 clones in the sample; about 87% occur only once, and about 12% lies in the top ten. Sequenced: peripheral blood. The receptor source for this set is a woman between 45 and 65 years old with COVID-19, enrolled during active disease.

The chain combines TRBV6-5 with TRBJ1-6; 9 bases agree with TRBD1. The germline V gene has CDR1 MNHEY and CDR2 SVGAGI. Unmatched junction bases numbered 6, after V lost 5 bases and J lost 7 bases. The CDR3 runs 15 residues. In nucleotides, the CDR3 is TGTGCCAGCAGTACGGGGGACAGGGTGAATTCACCCCTCCACTTT. This sequence encodes CASSTGDRVNSPLHF.

V and J are TRBV27 and TRBJ1-1; D unclear. CDR1 is MNHEY and CDR2 is SMNVEV in the germline V gene (reference sequence). The CDR3 spans 13 residues. V was trimmed by 6 bases and J by 7 bases, leaving 15 bases between them. In DNA, the CDR3 is TGTGCCAGCAGCCCCTCCCGGGAATATGAAGCTTTCTTT. Translation: CASSPSREYEAFF.

This clone was detected once. The rearrangement uses TRBV19 and TRBJ2-5; TRBD1 matches 10 bases. The CDR3 is 13 residues long. Trimming removed 6 bases from V and 5 bases from J; junction bases left unmatched: 3. CDR1 and CDR2 (germline): LNHDA, SQIVND (reference sequence). The CDR3 region is CASRRTGGETQYF. CDR3 sequence (DNA): TGTGCCAGTAGGCGGACAGGGGGTGAGACCCAGTACTTC.

The V gene is TRBV4-2, the J gene TRBJ2-1, with a possible D match to TRBD1 (6 bases). The CDR3 spans 14 residues. Germline assignment: CDR1 LGHNA and CDR2 YNFKEQ. The germline V and J ends were trimmed by 2 bases and 4 bases, with 9 bases remaining between them. The CDR3, as DNA: TGTGCCAGCAGCCAACAGGGGCCATACAATGAGCAGTTCTTC. It codes for CASSQQGPYNEQFF.

The CDR3 DNA reads TGTGCCAGCAGTGAGGGGGGTGGGTTCTCCTACGAGCAGTACTTC. Encoded protein: CASSEGGGFSYEQYF. This chain uses TRBV2 with TRBJ2-7, with D maybe TRBD2 (6 bases). CDR1 is SNHLY, CDR2 FYNNEI, per germline. The CDR3 runs 15 residues. Trimming cost V 3 bases and J 0 bases, with 12 bases left between them.

This sequence joins TRBV24-1 and TRBJ2-5; D remains ambiguous. Trimming removed 5 bases from V and 0 bases from J, with 6 bases in between. Germline V gives CDR1 KGHDR, CDR2 SFDVKD. CDR3 length: 13 amino acids. CDR3 sequence reads: CATSAPYQETQYF. The CDR3 coding sequence is TGTGCCACCAGTGCCCCGTACCAAGAGACCCAGTACTTC.

Points on this clone: The same CDR3 arises from other DNA sequences in this sample as well. V and J are TRBV9 and TRBJ1-2; no reliable D call. Germline assignment: CDR1 SGDLS and CDR2 YYNGEE. V lost 2 bases, J lost 2 bases, and 7 bases lay in between. The CDR3 contains 13 residues. CDR3 protein: CASSVGGNYGYTF. The CDR3 bases are TGTGCCAGCAGCGTCGGAGGCAACTATGGCTACACCTTC.

The V and J genes are TRBV6-5 and TRBJ2-1, with 7 nucleotides matching TRBD2. The V gene's germline CDR1 is MNHEY and CDR2 SVGAGI. J lost 4 bases, V lost 2 bases, and 5 bases had no gene match. There are 15 residues in the CDR3. CDR3 sequence reads: CASSYMGGRYNEQFF. CDR3 coding DNA: TGTGCCAGCAGTTACATGGGGGGGAGGTACAATGAGCAGTTCTTC.

V gene TRBV20-1 combines with J gene TRBJ2-3; D remains unclear. CDR1 and CDR2 (germline): DFQATT, SNEGSKA (reference sequence). The V end lost 6 bases, the J end lost 6 bases, and 10 bases lay between the germline ends. The CDR3 consists of 11 residues. The CDR3: CSAADPDTQYF. Here the CDR3 DNA reads TGCAGTGCGGCCGATCCGGATACGCAGTATTTT.

The chain combines TRBV19 with TRBJ1-2; D perhaps matches TRBD1 (5 bases). Trimming left V 10 bases short and J 4 bases short, with 19 bases between. The germline V gene encodes CDR1 LNHDA and CDR2 SQIVND (reference sequence). The CDR3 is 14 residues long. The CDR3 protein is CATAQEGTTYGYTF. CDR3 coding DNA: TGTGCCACCGCCCAGGAGGGGACGACCTATGGCTACACCTTC.

The V and J genes are TRBV5-8 and TRBJ2-3, with 10 bases that match TRBD1. This CDR3 has 14 residues. In germline, CDR1 is SGHTS, CDR2 YDEGEE. V trimming: 2 bases; J trimming: 5 bases; junction bases outside the gene matches: 2. The CDR3 DNA is TGTGCCAGCAGCTTCGGGACAGGGGAAGATACGCAGTATTTT. Its protein is CASSFGTGEDTQYF.

This chain uses TRBV12-3 or TRBV12-4 with TRBJ2-2; D gene unclear. The CDR3 consists of 12 residues. V lost 6 bases to trimming and J lost 6 bases, with 8 bases between them. The CDR3: CASSPTPGELFF. CDR3 bases: TGTGCCAGCAGCCCGACACCCGGGGAGCTGTTTTTT.

This rearrangement joins TRBV10-1 to TRBJ1-4; the D is unclear. The CDR3 extends over 11 amino acids. Germline V gene data show CDR1 as WNHNN and CDR2 as SYGVQD (reference sequence). V lost 6 bases and J 3 bases, leaving 2 bases between the germline ends. CDR3 sequence reads: CASSSNEKLFF. The CDR3 DNA is TGCGCCAGCAGCTCTAATGAAAAACTGTTTTTT.

J is TRBJ1-2 and V is TRBV19; TRBD1 agrees at 8 bases. V gave up 4 bases and J gave up 6 bases; unmatched junction bases: 7. The CDR3 extends over 14 amino acids. The germline V gene has CDR1 LNHDA and CDR2 SQIVND (reference sequence). Written as DNA, the CDR3 is TGTGCCAGTAGTAGGAAGACAGGGGACGATGGCTACACCTTC. It is translated as CASSRKTGDDGYTF.

J is TRBJ1-1 and V is TRBV30; the D gene is possibly TRBD1 (5 bases). The V end was cut by 3 bases, the J end by 11 bases, with 10 bases between. This CDR3 comprises 10 residues. Germline lookup yields CDR1 GTSNPN and CDR2 SVGIG (reference sequence). CDR3 in DNA: TGTGCCTGGAGGGGGCCGACGGCTTTCTTT. Protein: CAWRGPTAFF.

J is TRBJ1-2 and V is TRBV7-9; weak D call: TRBD1 (6 bases). The germline gives CDR1 SEHNR, CDR2 FQNEAQ (reference sequence). V gave up 1 base and J gave up 8 bases, with 8 bases separating them. CDR3 length equals 12 residues. CDR3 in amino acids: CASSLDREGYTF. In DNA form, the CDR3 reads TGTGCCAGCAGCTTAGACAGGGAGGGCTACACCTTC.

V gene TRBV6-1 combines with J gene TRBJ2-7; D is uncertain. The germline CDR1 and CDR2 sequences are MNHNS and SASEGT. The germline V and J ends were trimmed by 3 bases and 1 base, with 10 bases remaining between them. This CDR3 comprises 14 residues. The CDR3 bases are TGTGCCAGCAGTGAGCTAAACTTTTCCTACGAGCAGTACTTC. Its translation is CASSELNFSYEQYF.

The chain has TRBV6-5 and TRBJ2-2, with 8 positions matching TRBD1. This CDR3 contains 15 residues. Trimming took 7 bases from V and 7 from J; bases not matched to a gene: 11. The germline CDR1 and CDR2 sequences are MNHEY and SVGAGI. The CDR3: CASTQSQGASGELFF. CDR3 nucleotides: TGTGCCAGCACCCAGTCCCAGGGGGCGAGCGGGGAGCTGTTTTTT.

The gene calls are TRBV4-2 and TRBJ2-3; maybe TRBD2 (6 bases). The germline CDR1 and CDR2 sequences are LGHNA and YNFKEQ. This CDR3 contains 18 residues. V was clipped by 0 bases and J by 1 base, with 17 bases between them. The CDR3 bases are TGTGCCAGCAGCCAAGAGGCCCTAGCGAGGGCACGCACAGATACGCAGTATTTT. This gives the protein CASSQEALARARTDTQYF.

About this clone itself: Other DNA sequences in this specimen translate into the identical CDR3. The chain joins TRBV3-1 (or the pseudogene TRBV3-2) to TRBJ1-2; possible D gene TRBD1, 5 bases. The CDR3 contains 14 residues. Germline loops: CDR1 LGHDT, CDR2 YNNKEL (reference sequence). The V end was cut by 0 bases, the J end by 5 bases, with 10 bases between. Here the CDR3 DNA reads TGTGCCAGCAGCCAAGAGGGGCAGGTTTATGGCTACACCTTC. Translation: CASSQEGQVYGYTF.

The gene calls are TRBV19 and TRBJ1-5; D perhaps matches TRBD1 (5 bases). V dropped 7 bases and J dropped 1 base, with 11 bases sitting between them. The CDR3 runs 14 residues. Per germline, CDR1 LNHDA and CDR2 SQIVND (reference sequence). The CDR3 sequence is CASTGLGSNQPQHF. Here the CDR3 DNA reads TGTGCCAGTACAGGGTTAGGGAGCAATCAGCCCCAGCATTTT.

This CDR3 is CASSQDSGGKRAFF. As DNA, the CDR3 is TGCGCCAGCAGCCAAGATTCGGGAGGGAAGAGAGCTTTCTTT. The rearrangement joins TRBV4-1 to TRBJ1-1; no clear D. The CDR3 consists of 14 residues. CDR1 MGHRA and CDR2 YSYEKL come from the germline V gene. The germline V and J ends were trimmed by 0 bases and 10 bases, with 15 bases remaining between them.

About this clone itself: Other DNA sequences in this sample translate to the same CDR3. V and J are TRBV5-6 and TRBJ1-2; 7 nucleotides match TRBD1. The CDR3 covers 14 residues. Germline-derived CDR1 and CDR2 are SGHDT and YYEEEE. V was pared by 4 bases and J by 3 bases, with 6 bases of the junction left unmatched. CDR3 loop: CASSAGQVYYGYTF. The CDR3 coding sequence is TGTGCCAGCAGCGCCGGACAGGTGTACTATGGCTACACCTTC. Supplemented by reference TRBV5-6 and TRBJ1-2, the full variable domain reads DAGVTQSPTHLIKTRGQQVTLRCSPKSGHDTVSWYQQALGQGPQFIFQYYEEEERQRGNFPDRFSGHQFPNYSSELNVNALLLGDSALYLCASSAGQVYYGYTFGSGTRLTVV.

V and J are TRBV6-5 and TRBJ2-5; TRBD2 aligns across 11 bases. The CDR3 length is 15 residues. V was clipped by 3 bases and J by 2 bases; unmatched bases: 2. Germline assignment: CDR1 MNHEY and CDR2 SVGAGI. In nucleotides, the CDR3 is TGTGCCAGCAGTTATAGCGGGGGGGATCAAGAGACCCAGTACTTC. Translating gives CASSYSGGDQETQYF.

The chain joins TRBV6-6 to TRBJ2-3, with D possibly being TRBD2 (5 bases). The germline CDR1 and CDR2 sequences are MNHNY and SVGAGI (reference sequence). Trimming stripped 6 bases from V and 1 base from J, with 17 bases between. The CDR3 consists of 16 residues. The CDR3 DNA reads as TGTGCCAGCAGGAGGGTACGGGGATCCCGCACAGATACGCAGTATTTT. This encodes CASRRVRGSRTDTQYF.

The rearrangement joins TRBV7-8 to TRBJ1-5; D is undetermined. V shed 4 bases and J shed 4 bases, with 8 bases lying between them. This CDR3 spans 13 amino acids. Per germline, CDR1 SGHVS and CDR2 FQNEAQ. CDR3: CASSYSVNQPQHF. DNA for the CDR3: TGTGCCAGCAGCTACTCGGTGAATCAGCCCCAGCATTTT.

The chain recombines TRBV5-8 with TRBJ1-1; D perhaps matches TRBD1 (6 bases). The germline V and J ends were trimmed by 0 bases and 0 bases, with 18 bases remaining between them. This CDR3 comprises 18 residues. Germline assignment: CDR1 SGHTS and CDR2 YDEGEE. The CDR3 loop reads CASSLAVITGTMNTEAFF. The DNA for the CDR3 is TGTGCCAGCAGCTTGGCAGTAATCACAGGGACAATGAACACTGAAGCTTTCTTT.

The chain uses TRBV9 and TRBJ1-2; D gene unclear. V shed 7 bases and J shed 2 bases, with 12 bases lying between them. The length of the CDR3 is 13 residues. Germline loops: CDR1 SGDLS, CDR2 YYNGEE. The CDR3 nucleotides read TGTGCCAGCGGAACAGAGCCCAACTATGGCTACACCTTC. This gives the protein CASGTEPNYGYTF.